Described below is a single T cell receptor beta chain sequence and its context. These data belong to a study of cytomegalovirus exposure and HLA in healthy donors. PCR used 60 Vbeta primers and 13 Jbeta primers. The assay was immunoSEQ multiplex PCR, and TCRdb's table has in-frame clones only and misses some. The sample has 250,000 to 350,000 clones, roughly 89% seen once. The CDR3 extends over 16 amino acids. Germline V gene sequence: CDR1 SGHVS, CDR2 FQNEAQ. V shed 5 bases and J shed 0 bases, with 14 bases lying between them. Sequenced sample: PBMCs. This chain uses TRBV7-8 with TRBJ2-1, with a tentative D call TRBD2 (5 bases). This TCR came from a man aged 40-49 years in good health and CMV-seropositive. This CDR3 reads CASSLERRSSYNEQFF. As DNA, the CDR3 is TGTGCCAGCAGCCTAGAACGGAGGAGCTCCTACAATGAGCAGTTCTTC.